The present T cell receptor beta chain was sequenced within a study of tumor-infiltrating lymphocytes in primary liver carcinoma. Study at large: Tumors, staged T1-T3 N0M0, spanned about 4.2 to 11 cm. Sequencing of the samples generated roughly 3.65 to 8 million productive TCRbeta reads, with similar yields across tissue types.

The researchers produced TCR beta cDNA from roughly 550 ng total RNA with a constant-region primer. Construction of TCR beta libraries relied on three successive nested multiplex PCR rounds employing slightly modified ARM-PCR. TRBV1-TRBV30 forward primers paired with a C-beta reverse primer were used in the first two PCR rounds, which ran approximately 10 cycles each. TCRdb passed the multiplex PCR reads through MiXCR, listing each CDR3 protein once. Among some 25,000 distinct CDR3 sequences listed, 78% were seen once. DNA and RNA were both co-extracted from about 20-30 mg of bulk tissue that had not been sorted. Findings of the study overall: Appearing in all five tumor regions was true of only about 8-24% of top clones. Tumor region pairs shared more overlap than did tumor-adjacent and tumor-blood pairs.

Note on this clonotype: Its target is unknown. One end of the junction is discordant with germline, which a read error may explain.

This CDR3 has 15 amino acids. In germline, CDR1 is SGHRS, CDR2 YFSETQ. The J gene is TRBJ2-1, the V gene TRBV5-1; 7 bases match TRBD1. The source of this sequence is a man in his forties or fifties with primary liver carcinoma and hepatitis B virus infection. The sequencing input was liver tumor tissue from sampling region 3. Described subset: tumor region T3, left-lateral pole. The CDR3 here is CSSSTGTVSYNEQFF. CDR3 nucleotide sequence: TGCTCCAGCAGCACCGGGACAGTTTCCTACAATGAACAGTTCTTC.